A single sample is the source of the 25 T cell receptor beta chains below, sequenced in a study of patients and donors after allogeneic stem cell transplantation. In TCRdb, the RT-PCR reads were re-called with MiXCR into one record per CDR3 protein. The table has roughly 880,000 distinct CDR3 sequences, roughly 18% seen once. The specimen sequenced was blood, either unsorted or a sorted T cell fraction (not recorded which). The receptors originated from a human donor who was either an allogeneic HSCT recipient or a stem cell or donor lymphocyte infusion donor (not recorded which). It is not recorded whose cells these are; they may come from a transplant donor.

This sequence joins TRBV7-9 and TRBJ2-7, with 11 bases aligning to TRBD2. With 6 bases clipped from V and 6 bases from J, the junction kept 4 bases outside the gene matches. The CDR3 consists of 13 residues. Germline V gene sequence: CDR1 SEHNR, CDR2 FQNEAQ (reference sequence). The chain's CDR3 is CASRPGTSGEQYF. In DNA form, the CDR3 reads TGTGCCAGCAGGCCCGGGACTAGCGGCGAGCAGTACTTC.

This clonotype was recorded a few times. The V and J genes are TRBV18 and TRBJ1-4; D might be TRBD1 (6 bases). Germline V gene sequence: CDR1 KGHSH, CDR2 LQKENI. Trimming stripped 1 base from V and 0 bases from J, with 15 bases between. There are 18 residues in the CDR3. CDR3 nucleotides: TGTGCCAGCTCACCACTACCCTGGGACATCACAACTAATGAAAAACTGTTTTTT. It yields the protein CASSPLPWDITTNEKLFF. Full variable domain (rest looked up from reference TRBV18 and TRBJ1-4): NAGVMQNPRHLVRRRGQEARLRCSPMKGHSHVYWYRQLPEEGLKFMVYLQKENIIDESGMPKERFSAEFPKEGPSILRIQQVVRGDSAAYFCASSPLPWDITTNEKLFFGSGTQLSVL.

This clonotype was counted between two and nine times. V is TRBV6-1 and J is TRBJ2-7; the D gene could be TRBD1 or TRBD2 (5 bases each). Germline values: CDR1 MNHNS, CDR2 SASEGT. The CDR3 covers 14 residues. V was clipped by 6 bases and J by 2 bases, with 14 bases between them. CDR3 sequence: CASSTRGSTYEQYF. CDR3 sequence (DNA): TGTGCCAGCAGCACACGGGGCTCCACCTACGAGCAGTACTTC.

This clonotype was counted between two and nine times. The rearrangement uses TRBV7-9 and TRBJ2-7; D is possibly TRBD2 (6 bases). Per the germline V gene, CDR1 is SEHNR and CDR2 is FQNEAQ (reference sequence). The CDR3 sequence is 15 residues long. V lost 3 bases and J lost 3, with 15 bases in between. CDR3 DNA sequence: TGTGCCAGCAGCTTTCCTCCCCGGGAGTTCTACGAGCAGTACTTC. This gives the protein CASSFPPREFYEQYF. Complete variable domain (other parts from reference TRBV7-9 and TRBJ2-7): DTGVSQNPRHKITKRGQNVTFRCDPISEHNRLYWYRQTLGQGPEFLTYFQNEAQLEKSRLLSDRFSAERPKGSFSTLEIQRTEQGDSAMYLCASSFPPREFYEQYFGPGTRLTVT.

This clonotype occurred a few times. The chain recombines TRBV7-8 with TRBJ1-5; a weak D match, TRBD1 (6 bases). The germline V gene has CDR1 SGHVS and CDR2 FQNEAQ. The V end lost 4 bases, the J end lost 10 bases, and 17 bases lay between the germline ends. The CDR3 covers 14 residues. The CDR3 is CASSSLGAGHPQHF. The CDR3 DNA is TGTGCCAGCAGCTCCCTGGGGGCCGGGCATCCCCAGCATTTT.

The chain recombines TRBV30 with TRBJ2-7, with TRBD2 matching 10 bases. Germline loops: CDR1 GTSNPN, CDR2 SVGIG (reference sequence). Germline trimming cut 8 bases from V and 5 bases from J; bases unmatched to any gene: 9. There are 13 residues in the CDR3. CDR3 region: CAGRAGGPNEQYF. The CDR3, as DNA: TGTGCCGGCAGAGCGGGAGGGCCGAACGAGCAGTACTTC.

The rearrangement joins TRBV14 to TRBJ2-2; D may correspond to TRBD1 or TRBD2 (5 bases each). Germline assignment: CDR1 SGHDN and CDR2 FVKESK. The CDR3 contains 18 residues. The V end was cut by 4 bases, the J end by 6 bases, with 24 bases between. CDR3 bases: TGTGCCAGCAGCCGCCGACGACCTCGAGCGGACAATTCCGGGGAGCTGTTTTTT. Protein sequence: CASSRRRPRADNSGELFF. The whole variable domain, filled in from reference TRBV14 and TRBJ2-2, reads EAGVTQFPSHSVIEKGQTVTLRCDPISGHDNLYWYRRVMGKEIKFLLHFVKESKQDESGMPNNRFLAERTGGTYSTLKVQPAELEDSGVYFCASSRRRPRADNSGELFFGEGSRLTVL.

This clonotype came up a few times. This chain joins TRBV5-8 and TRBJ2-2, with D maybe TRBD1 (6 bases). CDR1 and CDR2 (germline): SGHTS, YDEGEE. The V gene lost 5 bases and the J gene lost 1 base, with 12 bases spanning the gap. This CDR3 has 15 amino acids. The CDR3 bases are TGTGCCAGCAGATTCGACAGGCGGAACACCGGGGAGCTGTTTTTT. Protein: CASRFDRRNTGELFF.

For the CDR3, the DNA is TGTGCCAGCAGTGGGCGGGGACAGGGCCCAAACATTCAGTACTTC. Its protein is CASSGRGQGPNIQYF. V gene TRBV25-1 combines with J gene TRBJ2-4; TRBD1 agrees at 9 bases. CDR3 length: 15 amino acids. Germline CDR1 MGHDK, CDR2 SYGVNS. V trimming: 4 bases; J trimming: 6 bases; junction bases outside the gene matches: 7.

This clonotype was picked up a small number of times. The J gene is TRBJ2-2, the V gene TRBV10-3, with D perhaps TRBD1 (5 bases). Germline values: CDR1 ENHRY, CDR2 SYGVKD. V shed 4 bases and J shed 7 bases, with 13 bases lying between them. The CDR3 length is 14 residues. CDR3: CAISGSRADGELFF. The DNA of the CDR3 is TGTGCCATCAGTGGGAGCAGGGCGGACGGGGAGCTGTTTTTT.

This clonotype was seen at least ten times. V and J are TRBV5-1 and TRBJ1-6; TRBD1 matches at 8 bases. The CDR3 contains 15 residues. Losses at the gene ends were 2 bases for V and 4 bases for J; bases not matched to a gene: 2. Per the germline V gene, CDR1 is SGHRS and CDR2 is YFSETQ. The CDR3 DNA reads TGCGCCAGCAGCTTCGGACAGGGTTATAATTCACCCCTCCACTTT. Protein sequence: CASSFGQGYNSPLHF.

The chain recombines TRBV4-3 with TRBJ2-2; no firm D call. CDR3 length: 14 residues. Germline lookup yields CDR1 LGHNA and CDR2 YSLEER. Trimming cost V 4 bases and J 4 bases, with 10 bases left between them. In nucleotides, the CDR3 is TGCGCCAGCAGCCGGGTATCCACCACCGGGGAGCTGTTTTTT. Residues: CASSRVSTTGELFF.

This rearrangement joins TRBV6-2 or TRBV6-3 to TRBJ1-2; the D is unclear. CDR3 length: 17 amino acids. Germline V CDR1 and CDR2: MNHEY, SVGEGT. Trimming removed 7 bases at V and 4 bases at J, with 25 bases between. The CDR3 nucleotides read TGTGCCAGCAATGACCGGAGGCCTCAGCATGGGTCCTATGGCTACACCTTC. Translating it yields CASNDRRPQHGSYGYTF.

In this sample, this clonotype turned up a few times. This chain uses TRBV24-1 with TRBJ2-1, with TRBD2 matching 10 bases. Trimming removed 9 bases from V and 3 bases from J; junction bases left unmatched: 7. CDR1 and CDR2 from the germline V gene are KGHDR and SFDVKD. The CDR3 spans 15 residues. The CDR3 region has the DNA TGTGCCACCGCAGGACTAGCGGTTAACTACAATGAGCAGTTCTTC. Translation gives CATAGLAVNYNEQFF.

This clonotype was counted a few times. V is TRBV5-1 and J is TRBJ2-3; 9 nucleotides match TRBD1. V dropped 4 bases and J dropped 6; count of bases not matched to a gene: 12. CDR1 SGHRS and CDR2 YFSETQ come from the germline V gene. CDR3 length equals 16 residues. The CDR3 DNA reads TGCGCCAGCAGCCCGATCGGACAGGGGAGGTCGGATACGCAGTATTTT. Protein product: CASSPIGQGRSDTQYF.

This clonotype has more than one count but fewer than ten. J is TRBJ2-5 and V is TRBV5-1; tentative D call: TRBD1 (5 bases). V lost 4 bases, J lost 4 bases, and 17 bases lay in between. Germline V gene data show CDR1 as SGHRS and CDR2 as YFSETQ. This CDR3 region has 15 residues. CDR3 region: CASSLDLGRGETQYF. The CDR3 DNA reads as TGCGCCAGCAGCCTGGATCTCGGTAGGGGAGAGACCCAGTACTTC.

The chain couples TRBV29-1 to TRBJ2-7; D unclear. Germline-derived CDR1 and CDR2 are SQVTM and ANQGSEA. This CDR3 spans 14 amino acids. Deletions cut 7 bases from V and 0 bases from J, with 16 bases between. CDR3 region: CSAGDSSISYEQYF. CDR3 bases: TGCAGCGCTGGAGACTCGTCAATCTCCTACGAGCAGTACTTC.

This chain links TRBV6-1 with TRBJ2-1, with 7 bases identical to TRBD1. The CDR3 is made up of 13 amino acids. The trim removed 5 bases at V and 6 bases at J, leaving 4 bases unmatched. CDR1 MNHNS and CDR2 SASEGT come from the germline V gene. CDR3: CASSRQGVNEQFF. CDR3 DNA sequence: TGTGCCAGCAGTCGACAGGGAGTCAATGAGCAGTTCTTC.

This clonotype was observed a few times. The rearrangement links TRBV2 to TRBJ1-2; 7 bases line up with TRBD1. V shed 6 bases and J 7 bases; nucleotides not matched to a gene: 8. Per the germline V gene, CDR1 is SNHLY and CDR2 is FYNNEI. The CDR3 covers 13 residues. The CDR3 is CASRSSKGAGYTF. The CDR3, as DNA: TGTGCCAGCAGATCCAGCAAGGGGGCTGGCTACACCTTC.

The chain couples TRBV4-2 to TRBJ1-4, with TRBD1 as a possible D gene (5 bases). V dropped 4 bases and J dropped 7 bases, with 16 bases sitting between them. This CDR3 has 15 amino acids. Germline V CDR1 and CDR2: LGHNA, YNFKEQ. The CDR3 region has the DNA TGTGCCAGCAGCCTGGAAGGGGCAACAGCTGAAAAACTGTTTTTT. Its translation is CASSLEGATAEKLFF.

This chain connects TRBV7-8 to TRBJ1-3, with D hard to call. The CDR3 contains 15 residues. Germline V lookup: CDR1 SGHVS, CDR2 FQNEAQ. V dropped 4 bases and J dropped 2 bases, with 12 bases sitting between them. CDR3 sequence: CASSSPAGAGNTIYF. The CDR3 DNA reads as TGTGCCAGCAGCTCCCCGGCAGGCGCTGGAAACACCATATATTTT.

This clonotype was seen just once. Written as DNA, the CDR3 is TGTGCCAGCAGGGGACCCGGACTAGCGGGCCCCTACGAGCAGTACTTC. It codes for CASRGPGLAGPYEQYF. The gene calls are TRBV2 and TRBJ2-7; 11 bases match TRBD2. CDR3 length: 16 amino acids. The ends lost 6 bases at V and 2 bases at J; junction bases unmatched: 9. Germline V gene sequence: CDR1 SNHLY, CDR2 FYNNEI.

The V gene is TRBV7-9, the J gene TRBJ2-1, with D unresolved. Trimming cost V 1 base and J 9 bases, with 13 bases left between them. The germline gives CDR1 SEHNR, CDR2 FQNEAQ (reference sequence). The CDR3 is 14 amino acids. The chain's CDR3 is CASSLGETPGEQFF. CDR3 sequence (DNA): TGTGCCAGCAGCTTAGGAGAGACCCCGGGTGAGCAGTTCTTC.

V is TRBV2 and J is TRBJ1-1; TRBD1 might be the D (5 bases). Germline assignment: CDR1 SNHLY and CDR2 FYNNEI. CDR3 length: 13 residues. Trimming pared 6 bases from V and 5 bases from J, leaving 13 bases between. The CDR3, as DNA: TGTGCCAGCAGCGGCGAGGGGATGACTGAAGCTTTCTTT. It yields the protein CASSGEGMTEAFF.

This clonotype was found many times. The genes are TRBV12-3 or TRBV12-4 and TRBJ2-5, with D possibly matching TRBD1 (6 bases). CDR3 length: 14 residues. Trimming removed 8 bases from V and 5 bases from J, with 18 bases in between. In nucleotides, the CDR3 is TGTGCCAGCGGGTCACAGGGACCTCGGGAGACCCAGTACTTC. It yields the protein CASGSQGPRETQYF.